This T cell receptor beta chain is from a study of graft-versus-host responses after intestinal transplantation (dated by TCRdb to the early 2020s). The study in broad terms: The transplants that recipients received were multivisceral, liver-intestinal, or isolated intestinal. All recipients received anti-thymocyte globulin induction followed by maintenance tacrolimus and steroids for about three years. Bulk TCR-beta CDR3 sequencing was used to track graft-versus-host and host-versus-graft alloreactive T cell clones in the graft, circulation and bone marrow after intestinal transplantation. Donor T cell macrochimerism was defined as a peak of at least 4% donor T cells among recipient peripheral blood mononuclear cells. The cohort enrolled about 23 intestinal transplant recipients, one of whom was a retransplant, and a few patients without pretransplant specimens were excluded. Samples from a few later patients were sequenced in-house on an Illumina MiSeq with MiXCR processing rather than by the commercial service. Alloreactive clones were identified by sequencing pre-transplant mixed lymphocyte reaction products and comparing them with unstimulated pre-transplant donor and recipient T cells. Summary of the overall study and its limitations: The relatively low number and heterogeneity of intestinal transplant patients limited the conclusions. Early after transplant, peak levels of circulating GvH clones were found to be associated with declines in HvG clones. GvH clones were detected in recipient bone marrow, and some of these GvH clones were observed earlier in ileal mucosa or blood, consistent with an intestinal mucosal origin. In the allografts of patients with donor T cell macrochimerism, GvH to HvG T cell clonal ratios were high.

The library was made by the immunoSEQ multiplex PCR assay. Adaptive Biotechnologies carried out high-throughput TCR-beta CDR3 sequencing of genomic DNA for most patients. The study's own analysis went as follows. TCR sequencing data were retrieved from Adaptive's ImmunoSEQ software for roughly 20 patients, whereas a few other patients were processed with MiXCR and VDJtools. Because the origin of CDR3 nucleotide sequences shared between donor and recipient could not be assigned, those sequences were removed. Alloreactive clones required at least 2-fold expansion over unstimulated cells and minimum CFSE-low frequency of 0.002% (template counts) or 0.001% (read counts). Clones detected in sequenced pre-transplant spleen, lymph node, or MLR CFSE-low populations of the donor or recipient were defined as mappable. The cumulative frequency of alloreactive clones was calculated as a percentage of all sequences, weighted by copy number. TCRdb mirrors the immuneACCESS table, restricted to in-frame sequences. Some clones are absent from its copies; in checked studies, under half trace to an unresolved V gene, and the reason for the others is unknown. The V and J calls and the clone size are those of that table, but D and trimming were determined from the DNA. The table for this sample lists about 15,000 clones; over 85% of them were counted only once. 0.6% to 0.85% of the sample belongs to the ten largest clones.

About this clone: The antigen this receptor binds is unknown. No per-base quality is available; no much larger clone lies one base away.

According to the germline V gene (reference sequence), CDR1 reads PRHDT and CDR2 reads FYEKMQ. From cysteine to phenylalanine, the CDR3 is 14 amino acids long. Of the read, only the CDR3 DNA is kept; its 42 bases are in frame from base 1. Relative to germline, V is 3 bases shorter and J is 9 bases shorter, with 15 bases between their ends. In the first month after transplant, blood samples were collected up to 4 times, and after that at least monthly when available. Sequencing was performed on PBMCs, taken 9 days after transplant. The sequence was obtained from a human patient who received an intestinal transplant, so some T cells may come from the graft donor. The chain employs TRBV13 and TRBJ1-5, with no reliable assignment of the D segment. The encoded CDR3 is CASSLGFPSRPQHF. The bases read TGTGCCAGCAGCTTGGGATTTCCGAGTCGGCCCCAGCATTTT.